The sequence of this TCR beta chain was determined in a study of T cell responses to AZD1222 COVID-19 vaccine (dated by TCRdb to about 2021). In terms of the full investigation: AZD1222 recipients with second doses at about 4 weeks or about 12 weeks were pooled, because spike-specific TCR depth and breadth did not differ between schedules. A total of more than 230 trial participants underwent TCR sequencing, of whom some 210 received two doses of AZD1222 and roughly 25 received two doses of the MenACWY control vaccine. Trial participants were enrolled by age into 18-55, 56-69 and 70-plus year subgroups, with approximately 150, 28 and 58 TCR-sequenced participants respectively. Summary of the overall study and its limitations: After two AZD1222 doses, both the breadth and the depth of spike-specific TCRs were significantly higher than at day 0 and than in MenACWY recipients. Conclusions about previously exposed vaccinees are limited, since just 6 or 7 AZD1222 recipients were seropositive for SARS-CoV-2 at baseline. Vaccine-associated CD4 TCRs spanned the whole spike protein, with dominant responses in regions 160-218 and 743-854. Most participants were white British and females outnumbered males, and the authors suggested that clonal diversity may have been underestimated. Because no day 14 peak-response samples were available, the repertoires could be characterized only after the peak T cell response. Reportedly, close to half of the unique spike-specific TCRs recognized epitopes lying outside the regions that are mutated in the B.1.351 and B.1.1.7 variants. In the small 56-69-year group, the increase in depth fell short of significance, most likely because of low power.

CDR1 LNHNV and CDR2 YYDKDF are derived from the germline V gene (reference sequence). Germline trimming: 1 base from V, 2 bases from J; junction bases outside gene matches: 6. The CDR3 goes from the cysteine to the phenylalanine over 16 residues. Only the CDR3 part of the read is kept: 48 bases, read in frame from the first base. Notes on this clone: It has no known antigen specificity. No much larger clone is present one base from it, and per-base qualities are unavailable.

The CDR3 regions of human TCRbeta chains were analyzed by immunosequencing. The paper's processing steps were these. TCRs in the repertoires were matched against a reference library of SARS-CoV-2-specific TCRs that had been generated with the MIRA antigen-specificity platform. Breadth was defined as the fraction of unique TCRs that were SARS-CoV-2-associated. Depth was defined as the fraction of total T cells that were SARS-CoV-2-associated. Using the MIRA data, every spike-specific TCR was mapped to the spike region that the TCR reacted to and assigned to either a CD4 or a CD8 class. Log10-transformed breadth and depth values were compared by one-way ANOVA with Sidak's multiple comparisons tests. TCRdb took over this immuneACCESS table, retaining in-frame rearrangements with V and J assigned. Such tables are incomplete; in checked studies, under half of the missing clones stem from an unresolved V gene, and the remainder is unexplained. That table gives V, J and clone size, and the DNA gave D and trimming. The sample has more than 95,000 clones on record, around nine tenths of them singletons. 9% to 9.5% of the sample goes to the ten largest clones.

Reading the label with the study, this specimen's time point is: baseline before first vaccination. The vaccinee samples were drawn from two UK trials, COV001 and COV002, one of which was a single-blind randomized controlled phase 2/3 trial testing AZD1222 (ChAdOx1 nCoV-19) in healthy adults. For TCRbeta chain sequencing, PBMC samples were collected from trial participants at day 0 and at day 28 after the second dose. The origin of this receptor is an adult in good health. Recombination joined TRBV15 with TRBJ2-7; 9 junctional bases match TRBD2. The input for sequencing was peripheral blood, taken on day 0 of AZD1222 vaccination. The CDR3 reads as follows: CATSRAPSGATYEQYF. The bases read TGTGCCACCAGCAGAGCACCTAGCGGGGCAACCTACGAGCAGTACTTC.